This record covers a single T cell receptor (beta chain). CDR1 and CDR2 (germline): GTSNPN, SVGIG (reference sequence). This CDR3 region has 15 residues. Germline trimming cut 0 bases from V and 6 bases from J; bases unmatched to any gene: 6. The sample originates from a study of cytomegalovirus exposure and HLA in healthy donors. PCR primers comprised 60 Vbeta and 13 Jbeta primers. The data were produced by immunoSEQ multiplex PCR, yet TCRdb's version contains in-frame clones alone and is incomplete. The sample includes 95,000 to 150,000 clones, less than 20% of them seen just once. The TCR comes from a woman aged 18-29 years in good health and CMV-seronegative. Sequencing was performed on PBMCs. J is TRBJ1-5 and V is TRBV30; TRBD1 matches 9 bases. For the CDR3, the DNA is TGTGCCTGGAGTGTGGGGGACAGGGACCTTCAGCCCCAGCATTTT. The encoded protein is CAWSVGDRDLQPQHF.